This T cell receptor (beta chain) came from a study of T-cell reconstitution after alpha-beta-depleted transplantation in children. Points from the study as a whole: Reportedly, alpha-beta T cells present about two months post-transplant originated from several hundred expanded clones of graft origin.

Only a few counts were recorded for this clonotype. Its antigen is currently unknown. V lost 5 bases and J 7 bases, leaving 15 bases between the germline ends. The CDR3 covers 12 residues. Germline CDR1 reads SQVTM; CDR2 reads ANQGSEA. This sample's TCRbeta library carried unique molecular identifier barcodes. Using its own MiXCR run on the PCR reads, TCRdb lists one record per CDR3 protein. The sample contains 500,000 to 750,000 distinct CDR3 sequences, approximately 12% of which appear only once. This sequence joins TRBV29-1 and TRBJ2-7; D might be TRBD1 or TRBD2, each matching 5 bases. The material sequenced was PBMCs, mostly from graft donor cells, taken 360 days after TCRalphabeta/CD19-depleted stem cell transplant. The TCR comes from a male patient younger than 18 who had a stem cell transplant for acute myeloid leukemia, so the T cells may come from the graft donor. The CDR3 spells CSVSRDGEEQYF. The CDR3 DNA reads TGCAGCGTTTCCCGGGACGGAGAGGAGCAGTACTTC.